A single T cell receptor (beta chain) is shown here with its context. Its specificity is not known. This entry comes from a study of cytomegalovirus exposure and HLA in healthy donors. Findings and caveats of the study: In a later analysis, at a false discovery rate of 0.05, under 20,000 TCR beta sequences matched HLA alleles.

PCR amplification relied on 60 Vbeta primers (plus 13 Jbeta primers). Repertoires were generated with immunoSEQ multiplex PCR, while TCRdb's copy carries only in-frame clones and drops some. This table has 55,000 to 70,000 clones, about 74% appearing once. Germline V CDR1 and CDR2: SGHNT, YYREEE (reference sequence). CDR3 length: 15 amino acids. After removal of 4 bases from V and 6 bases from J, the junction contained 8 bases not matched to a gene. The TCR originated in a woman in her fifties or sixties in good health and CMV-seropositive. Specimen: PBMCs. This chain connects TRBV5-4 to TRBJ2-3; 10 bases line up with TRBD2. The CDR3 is CASSAASGGGDTQYF. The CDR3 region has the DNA TGTGCCAGCAGCGCCGCTAGCGGGGGCGGGGATACGCAGTATTTT.